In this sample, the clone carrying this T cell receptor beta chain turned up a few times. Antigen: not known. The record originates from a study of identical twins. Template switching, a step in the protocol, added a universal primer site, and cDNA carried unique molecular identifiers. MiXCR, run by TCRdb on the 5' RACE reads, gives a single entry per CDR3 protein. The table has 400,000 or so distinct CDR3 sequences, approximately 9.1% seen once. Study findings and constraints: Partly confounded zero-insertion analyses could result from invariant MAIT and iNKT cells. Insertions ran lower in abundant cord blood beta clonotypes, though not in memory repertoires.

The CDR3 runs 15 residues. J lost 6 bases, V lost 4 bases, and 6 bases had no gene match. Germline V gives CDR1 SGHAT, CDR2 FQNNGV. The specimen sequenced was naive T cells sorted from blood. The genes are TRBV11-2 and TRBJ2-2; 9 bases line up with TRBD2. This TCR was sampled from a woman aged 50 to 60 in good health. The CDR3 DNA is TGTGCCAGCAGCTCGCTAGCGGGACGTTCCGGGGAGCTGTTTTTT. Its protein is CASSSLAGRSGELFF.